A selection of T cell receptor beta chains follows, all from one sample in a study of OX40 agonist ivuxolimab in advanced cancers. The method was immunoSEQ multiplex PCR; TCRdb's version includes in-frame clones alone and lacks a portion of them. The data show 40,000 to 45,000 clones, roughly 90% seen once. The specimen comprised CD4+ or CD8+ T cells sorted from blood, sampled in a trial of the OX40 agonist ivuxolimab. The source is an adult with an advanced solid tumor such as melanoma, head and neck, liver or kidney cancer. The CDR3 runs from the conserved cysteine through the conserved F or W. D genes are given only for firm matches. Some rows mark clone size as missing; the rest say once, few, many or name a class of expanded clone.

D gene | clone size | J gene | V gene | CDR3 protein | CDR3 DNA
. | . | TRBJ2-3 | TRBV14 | CASSQDMIAAARYTDTQYF | TGTGCCAGCAGCCAAGATATGATCGCGGCGGCTAGATACACAGATACGCAGTATTTT
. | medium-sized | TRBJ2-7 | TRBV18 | CASSPGTGSSYEQYF | TGTGCCAGCTCACCGGGAACAGGTAGCTCCTACGAGCAGTACTTC
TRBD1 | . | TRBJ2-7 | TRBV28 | CASSTPGTGVHEQYF | TGTGCCAGCAGTACCCCCGGGACAGGGGTCCACGAGCAGTACTTC
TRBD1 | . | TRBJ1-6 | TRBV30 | CAFSAGTGYNSPLHF | TGTGCGTTCAGTGCCGGGACAGGGTATAATTCACCCCTCCACTTT
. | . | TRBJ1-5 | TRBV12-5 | CASGLVGRNSNQPQHF | TGTGCTAGTGGTTTGGTTGGTCGGAATAGCAATCAGCCCCAGCATTTT
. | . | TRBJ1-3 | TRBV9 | CASSDIGNTIYF | TGTGCCAGCAGTGACATCGGAAACACCATATATTTT
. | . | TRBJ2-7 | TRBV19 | CASSWGLANYEQYF | TGTGCGAGTAGTTGGGGGCTAGCGAACTACGAGCAGTACTTC
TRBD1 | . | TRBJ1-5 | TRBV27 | CASSKQGATSQPQHF | TGTGCCAGCAGTAAACAGGGGGCAACGAGTCAGCCCCAGCATTTT
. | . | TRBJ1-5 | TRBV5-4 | CASSHSGGQPQHF | TGTGCCAGCAGCCACAGCGGGGGGCAGCCCCAGCATTTT
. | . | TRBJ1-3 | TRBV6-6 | CASSPTRNGNTIYF | TGTGCCAGCAGCCCTACGAGGAATGGAAACACCATATATTTT
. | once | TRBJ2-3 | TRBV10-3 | CAISELGADSTDTQYF | TGTGCCATCAGTGAGTTGGGAGCGGATAGCACAGATACGCAGTATTTT
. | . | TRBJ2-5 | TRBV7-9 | CASSLATFQETQYF | TGTGCCAGCAGCTTAGCCACGTTCCAAGAGACCCAGTACTTC
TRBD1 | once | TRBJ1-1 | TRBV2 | CASRGQLNTEAFF | TGTGCCAGCAGGGGACAGTTGAACACTGAAGCTTTCTTT
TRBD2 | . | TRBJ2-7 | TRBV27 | CASRFRGTGGPNEQYF | TGTGCCAGCAGGTTTCGTGGGACGGGAGGGCCCAACGAGCAGTACTTC
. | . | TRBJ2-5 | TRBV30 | CAWSWGQETQYF | TGTGCCTGGAGCTGGGGTCAAGAGACCCAGTACTTC
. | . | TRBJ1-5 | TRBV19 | CASSISEFVGANQPQHF | TGTGCCAGTAGTATTAGCGAGTTCGTCGGGGCCAATCAGCCCCAGCATTTT
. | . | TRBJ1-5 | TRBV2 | CASIKEINQPQHF | TGTGCCAGCATAAAGGAAATCAATCAGCCCCAGCATTTT
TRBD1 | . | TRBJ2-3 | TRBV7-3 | CASSSGQSRFTDTQYF | TGTGCCAGCAGCTCGGGACAGTCGCGATTCACAGATACGCAGTATTTT
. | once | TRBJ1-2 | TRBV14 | CASSQDRGGTDNYGYTF | TGTGCCAGCAGCCAAGATCGGGGGGGAACGGATAACTATGGCTACACCTTC
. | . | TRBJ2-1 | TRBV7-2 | CASSLELLNEQFF | TGTGCCAGCAGCTTAGAACTATTGAATGAGCAGTTCTTC
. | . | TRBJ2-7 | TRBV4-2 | CASSRGDGAYEQYF | TGTGCCAGCAGCCGGGGGGACGGAGCCTACGAGCAGTACTTC
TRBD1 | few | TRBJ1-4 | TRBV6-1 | CASSADRGRIKTNEKLFF | TGTGCCAGCAGTGCGGACAGGGGGCGTATCAAAACTAATGAAAAACTGTTTTTT
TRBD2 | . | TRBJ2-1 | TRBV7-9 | CAGSGNSYNEQFF | TGTGCCGGTAGCGGGAACTCCTACAATGAGCAGTTCTTC
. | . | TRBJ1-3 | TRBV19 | CASRAGGLSGNTIYF | TGTGCCAGTCGCGCTGGGGGCCTCTCTGGAAACACCATATATTTT
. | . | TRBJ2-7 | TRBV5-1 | CASSFDGSREQYF | TGCGCCAGCAGCTTCGACGGGTCTCGCGAGCAGTACTTC
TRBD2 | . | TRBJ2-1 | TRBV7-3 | CASSYLAGVSYNEQFF | TGTGCCAGCAGCTACCTAGCGGGGGTCTCCTACAATGAGCAGTTCTTC
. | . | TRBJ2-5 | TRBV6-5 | CASSYNAEETQYF | TGTGCCAGCAGTTACAACGCTGAAGAGACCCAGTACTTC
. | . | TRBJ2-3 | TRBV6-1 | CASSEAGGASTDTQYF | TGTGCCAGCAGTGAAGCTGGGGGGGCTAGCACAGATACGCAGTATTTT
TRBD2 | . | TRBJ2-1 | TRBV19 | CASSTRVSGSPTFF | TGTGCCAGTAGTACCCGAGTTAGCGGGAGCCCAACCTTCTTC